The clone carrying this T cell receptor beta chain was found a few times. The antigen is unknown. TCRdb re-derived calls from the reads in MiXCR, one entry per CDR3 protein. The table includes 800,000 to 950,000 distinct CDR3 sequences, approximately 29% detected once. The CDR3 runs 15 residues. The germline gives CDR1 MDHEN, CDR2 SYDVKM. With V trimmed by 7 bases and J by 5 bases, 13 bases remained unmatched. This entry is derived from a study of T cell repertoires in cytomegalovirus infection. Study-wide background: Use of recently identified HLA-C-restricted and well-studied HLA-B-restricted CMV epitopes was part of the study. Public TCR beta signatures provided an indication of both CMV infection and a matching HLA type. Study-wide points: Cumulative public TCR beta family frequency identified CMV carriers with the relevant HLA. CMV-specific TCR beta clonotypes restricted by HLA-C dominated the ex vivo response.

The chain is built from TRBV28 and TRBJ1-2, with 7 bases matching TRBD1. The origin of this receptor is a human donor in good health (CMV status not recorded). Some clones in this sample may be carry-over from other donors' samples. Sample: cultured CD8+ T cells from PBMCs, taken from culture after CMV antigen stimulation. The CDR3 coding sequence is TGTGCCAGCACCGTACTGTCAGGGGGGAGGTATGGCTACACCTTC. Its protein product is CASTVLSGGRYGYTF.